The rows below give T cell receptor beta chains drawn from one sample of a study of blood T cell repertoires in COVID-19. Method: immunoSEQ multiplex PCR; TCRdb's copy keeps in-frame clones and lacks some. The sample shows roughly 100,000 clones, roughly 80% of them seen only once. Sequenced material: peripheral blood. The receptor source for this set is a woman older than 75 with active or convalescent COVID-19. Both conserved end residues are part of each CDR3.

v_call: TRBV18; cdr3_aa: CASSPRTSGFSTDTQYF
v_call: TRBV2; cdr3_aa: CASSESSGGMAFF
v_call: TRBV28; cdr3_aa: CASSSQGIWYEQYF
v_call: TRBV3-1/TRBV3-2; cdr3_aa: CASSLGQGALGTF
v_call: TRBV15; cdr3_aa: CATSRGGGAGGSTGELFF
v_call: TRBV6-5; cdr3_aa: CASRRQGGTEAFF
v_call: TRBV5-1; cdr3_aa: CASSLEAQGVSYNSPLHF
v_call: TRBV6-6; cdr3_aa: CASSYPDSPLHF
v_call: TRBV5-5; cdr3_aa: CASTPGQAFGNSPLHF
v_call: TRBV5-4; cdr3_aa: CASKELDHMADTQYF
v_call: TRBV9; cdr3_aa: CASSVVGWGDTEAFF
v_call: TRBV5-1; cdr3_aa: CASSSSGLAGEDTQYF
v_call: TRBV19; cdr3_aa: CASTEDGASNQPQHF
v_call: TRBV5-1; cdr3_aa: CASSPGLVGTGELFF
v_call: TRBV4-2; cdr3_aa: CASSQAGTGPYEQYF
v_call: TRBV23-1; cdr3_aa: CASSLRDRGFLDQPQHF
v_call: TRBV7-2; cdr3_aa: CASSGRDRSTEAFF
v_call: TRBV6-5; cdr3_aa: CASTHTQGATEAFF
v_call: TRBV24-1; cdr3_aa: CATSDTGSDYGYTF
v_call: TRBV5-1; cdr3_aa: CASSLNSGLGETQYF
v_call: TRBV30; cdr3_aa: CAWSISPGQRNTEAFF
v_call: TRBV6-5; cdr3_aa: CASSYRGQSEAFF
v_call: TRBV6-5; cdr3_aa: CASSYSFGNGDGYTF
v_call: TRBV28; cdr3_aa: CASRAGGTRTEAFF
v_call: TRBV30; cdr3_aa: CAWSVSGQGDWHGYTF
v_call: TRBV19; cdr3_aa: CASSKEDRGANTEAFF
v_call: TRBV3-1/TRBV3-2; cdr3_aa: CASSYVGGSQYQETQYF
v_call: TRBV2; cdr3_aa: CASSGFGVEQPQHF
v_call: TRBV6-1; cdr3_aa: CASSVALREVNGYTF
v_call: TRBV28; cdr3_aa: CASQQGALEAFF
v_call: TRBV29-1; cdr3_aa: CSVSAGRETQYF
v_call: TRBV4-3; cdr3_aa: CASSQAWMRSSGNTIYF
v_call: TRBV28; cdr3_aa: CASTTGRPEAFF
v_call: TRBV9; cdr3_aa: CASSVAGAGEKLFF
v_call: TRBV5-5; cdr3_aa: CASSLEGQGGQPQHF
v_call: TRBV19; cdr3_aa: CASSWVTGDQETQYF
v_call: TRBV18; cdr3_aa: CASSRDRDSPLHF
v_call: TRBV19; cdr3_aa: CASDRGQVSNQPQHF
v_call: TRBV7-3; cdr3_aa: CASNGGAGEQFF
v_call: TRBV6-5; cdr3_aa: CASSPTDRGSYEQYF
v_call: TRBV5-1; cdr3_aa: CASSGRDRVNTEAFF
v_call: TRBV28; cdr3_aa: CASHYQPQHF
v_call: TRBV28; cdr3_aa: CASSSPGQGQETQYF
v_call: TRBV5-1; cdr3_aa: CASDPRGLYEQYF
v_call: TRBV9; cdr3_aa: CASSVDDRNGNTIYF
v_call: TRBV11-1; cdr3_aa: CASSESLASTDTQYF
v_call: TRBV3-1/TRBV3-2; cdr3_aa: CASSQGAGYTEAFF
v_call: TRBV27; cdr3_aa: CASSPRLADYEQYF
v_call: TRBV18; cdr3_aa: CASSPPQGRNTQYF
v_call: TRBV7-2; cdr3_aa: CASSTGTGSNQPQHF
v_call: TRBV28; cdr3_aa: CASSLFATIYEQYF
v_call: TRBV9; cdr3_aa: CASSVAGLLAGGGTDTQYF
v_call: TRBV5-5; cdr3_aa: CASSLGWTGDSNQPQHF
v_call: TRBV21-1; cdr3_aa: CASSKGQVRGSSNQPQHF
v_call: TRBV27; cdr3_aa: CASSLISGHGTGELFF
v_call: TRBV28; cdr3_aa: CASSLRTVARGGYTF
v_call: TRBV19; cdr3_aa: CASSLLGQSSPLHF
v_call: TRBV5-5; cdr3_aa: CASSDRDRGTYEQYF